This T cell receptor beta chain derives from a study of cytomegalovirus exposure and HLA in healthy donors (dated by TCRdb to the late 2010s). With regard to the full study: According to an earlier analysis of 550 to 700 of the donors, some 180 million T cells yielded 120 million or so unique TCR beta sequences and about 300 Gb of sequence data. In a later genetic analysis, genome-wide SNP genotypes for about three fifths of the roughly 670 donors were used, and that subset was treated as a discovery cohort. Typing coverage varied by locus: roughly 629-640 donors for A, B, C, DRB1 and DQB1; approximately 500 for DQA1; 600 to 610 for DPA1; roughly 470 for DPB1. About 300 gigabases of sequencing data and 91 million or so unique TCR sequences made up an early release that covered approximately 650 HLA-typed donors. The study combined high-throughput TCR immunosequencing, statistical association of individual TCRs with disease status, and machine learning to predict cytomegalovirus infection status. On average, over 200,000 unique TCR beta nucleotide sequences were sequenced per donor among fewer than 500 genotyped donors of the cohort, with about 17% of those sequences being non-productive. All discovery cohort repertoires had been generated on a single sequencing platform. Of the roughly 400 genotyped donors, 65% to 90% were placed in the genetic ancestry cluster associated with self-reported Caucasian donors. The T cell repertoires of several hundred subjects were profiled by immunosequencing and related to cytomegalovirus serostatus. In the later analysis, no new phenotypic data were used to find candidate immune exposures; instead, reliance was placed on TCR beta sequences and their occurrence across donors. The aim of the study was to test whether cataloging public T cell receptors could identify signatures of past pathogen exposure. Along with the roughly 700-subject first cohort, a separate validation cohort of about 110 different subjects was used. HLA typing covered class I and class II loci at four-digit resolution. In an earlier analysis of over 550 of the donors, high-throughput TCR beta sequencing was used to judge whether each TCR beta V gene segment behaved as functional or pseudogenic. Alongside the repertoire data, information on donor age, sex, ethnicity and CMV serostatus was compiled. A later analysis re-analyzed previously published TCR beta repertoires from approximately 700 donors and added high-resolution HLA genotyping to study TCR occurrence patterns. Several DR-DQ haplotypes were handled as single units for association and clustering because linkage in the cohort was strong.

The cohort consisted of more than 650 healthy bone marrow donors. At the time of sampling, all cohort members were nominally healthy, though unrecorded immune exposures were likely present. The donor tested CMV seropositive, placing the donor among the approximately 310 seropositive members of the cohort. A peripheral blood sample was collected from each donor, and TCR beta sequencing was performed on peripheral blood mononuclear cells. Genomic DNA extraction from the blood cell samples was performed with the Qiagen DNeasy Blood Extraction Kit. General study outcomes and caveats: Linkage disequilibrium might explain the correlated functional status among segregating V segments, but an unknown experimental factor could not be ruled out. This cohort had only TCR beta chains sequenced, and the lack of alpha or paired-chain data limited which features could be detected. A later analysis found that HLA-associated TCR beta chains were more clonally expanded and had lower generation probabilities than equally common non-associated chains. The study gave a list of roughly 150 TCR beta chains associated with cytomegalovirus. A few of the identified cytomegalovirus-associated TCR beta chains were confirmed in vitro to be specific for cytomegalovirus antigens. In a later analysis, TCR association rates were found to vary across HLA loci, with the most associated TCRs seen for DRB1 alleles and the fewest for HLA-C alleles. Broadly in line with IMGT annotations, most TCR beta V segments showed up in productive rearrangements about 87% or about 30% of the time in an earlier analysis of several hundred of the donors. Compared with the roughly 710-donor mean, donors in an Asian-associated ancestry cluster had fewer N-insertions in productive TCRs, according to a later genetic analysis. Across donors, most TCR sequences were observed very rarely, whereas some public TCRs were present in many individuals. For the cohort, immune exposure information was limited to CMV serostatus. In a later analysis, several top co-occurrence clusters were reported to appear linked to parvovirus B19, influenza, CMV and Epstein-Barr virus. A further reported finding was that TCR beta sequences accurately predicted the HLA-A and HLA-B alleles for most subjects in the first cohort. The authors suggested that the approach could potentially be extended to other disease states and immunological phenotypes. In both the original and validation cohorts, the classifier was reported to diagnose cytomegalovirus status with high specificity and sensitivity. An association between a missense DCLRE1C variant and V-gene and J-gene trimming of TCR beta chains was found in a later genetic analysis and replicated in an independent cohort. Because counts were too low, some 16 rarely observed V segments, including chromosome 9 orphons, were excluded from the earlier analysis of a few hundred of the donors. A cluster of highly shared sequence variants was judged likely to be a technical artifact of the sequencing pipeline. Because some donors lacked HLA typing at each locus, the association tests relied only on the typed subset. Assigning TCR associations to individual alleles was difficult when HLA alleles, especially DR and DQ, strongly co-occurred. The presence/absence analyses assumed that sequencing depth was roughly uniform across donors, and that assumption may not be true. Some IMGT-functional V segments, including TRBV6-2 and TRBV6-3, could not be distinguished by the 87-base-pair reads and were therefore excluded. Most CMV-associated TCR beta chains appeared to be HLA-restricted in a later analysis, and the HLA associations seemed to be driven largely by CMV exposure. A later analysis associated about 16,000 TCR beta sequences with specific HLA alleles at a false discovery rate of 0.05.

The method was the immunoSEQ multiplex PCR assay. For the multiplex PCR, a mixture combining 60 forward primers for TCR Vbeta segments and 13 reverse primers for TCR Jbeta segments was used. A multiplex PCR assay on genomic DNA amplified the CDR3 region of rearranged TCR beta genes. On the Illumina HiSeq System, the amplified TCR beta libraries were sequenced as 87-base-pair reads. As for the original processing: In a later analysis, tens of millions of unique TCR beta chains were counted across the 666 repertoires, and roughly 10 million of these chains were shared by at least two donors. To remove PCR and sequencing errors, raw reads were error-corrected and collapsed into unique sequences using a nearest-neighbor algorithm that merged closely related sequences. To assign V, D and J gene segments, CDR3 sequences were aligned to IMGT reference sequences. For a sequence to be retained, a match of at least six nucleotides to both a V gene segment and a J gene segment was required. A rearrangement was called productive if the CDR3 had no stop codons and remained in frame with V and J, and every other rearrangement was called non-productive. Following IMGT convention, CDR3 was defined as the stretch from the second conserved V-encoded cysteine up to the conserved J-encoded phenylalanine. The earlier analysis of about 590 of the donors excluded sequences that lacked an unambiguous match to a single V gene segment. An earlier analysis of a few hundred of the donors called V segments functional above 56.7% productive rearrangements and segregating when the between-donor standard deviation exceeded 5%. To diagnose cytomegalovirus status from the catalog of TCR beta chain sequences, a statistical classification framework was built. A later analysis assigned V and J genes by comparing TCR nucleotide sequences with IMGT/GENE-DB human TR gene sequences. In a later analysis, CDR3 sequences and most-parsimonious VDJ recombination scenarios were assigned using the TCRdist pipeline. In a later analysis, each TCR beta chain was defined by its CDR3 amino acid sequence together with its V-gene family, and reads lacking a unique V-gene family were excluded. To address suspected cross-contamination and a sequencing artifact, a later analysis removed approximately 600 highly shared, low-generation-probability nucleotide sequences. In a later analysis, a clonal expansion index for each public chain was calculated from normalized within-repertoire ranks of inferred template counts. In a later analysis, generation probabilities were computed using a VDJ recombination model fitted to out-of-frame rearrangements, and the results were checked against IGoR. A later analysis scored TCR-TCR, TCR-HLA and TCR-CMV co-occurrence with hypergeometric tests, applying a repertoire-size bias correction to TCR pairs. A later analysis estimated false discovery rates by permuting HLA or CMV assignments 20 times. A later analysis grouped co-occurring TCRs with DBSCAN, adding TCRdist sequence similarity when clustering within HLA-allele-positive subsets. For co-occurrence clustering, repertoires with fewer than 30,000 or more than 120,000 public chains were excluded, along with a handful of repertoires with anomalous nucleotide sharing. TCRdb took this table from immuneACCESS and kept in-frame rearrangements with V and J called. Such tables lack part of the clones; where checked against another copy, unresolved V genes explain under half of the gap, and the rest is unexplained. V and J calls and clone size are given by that table; D and trimming were obtained from the DNA. This sample lists roughly 100,000 clones; over 70% were detected once. Approximately 2.6% of the sample lies in the top ten.

The CDR3 spans 15 residues, from the cysteine through the phenylalanine. Only the CDR3 region is kept as DNA, spanning 45 bases read in frame from base 1. V is shortened by 4 bases, J by 3 bases, and the region joining them spans 16 bases. Based on the germline V gene (reference sequence), the CDR1 and CDR2 sequences are GTSNPN and SVGIG. As concerns this clone: The target of this receptor is not known. Qualities for individual bases were not recorded, and no much larger clone is one base off.

The sequence was collected from a male donor in good health and CMV-seropositive. The material sequenced was PBMCs. This chain joins TRBV30 to TRBJ2-1; the D gene is possibly TRBD2, with 6 bases matching. CDR3 protein: CAWIFGGSRYNEQFF. The nucleotide sequence reads as follows: TGTGCCTGGATCTTTGGGGGGAGCCGCTACAATGAGCAGTTCTTC.